This T cell receptor (beta chain) came from a study of identical twins. Study-wide points: Zero-insertion analyses might be partly confounded by invariant T cells like MAIT and iNKT. Beta out-of-frame sequences displayed a weaker excess of sharing between twins.

MiXCR, run by TCRdb on the 5' RACE reads, gives a single entry per CDR3 protein. In the table there are 350,000 to 450,000 distinct CDR3 sequences, 18% of which are singletons. Turning to this clonotype: Its antigen is as yet unknown.

The V and J ends lost 9 bases and 0 bases respectively, with 11 bases between them. This CDR3 spans 13 amino acids. Germline CDR1 reads SGHRS; CDR2 reads YFSETQ. The receptor was derived from a man aged 50 to 60 in good health. The specimen sequenced was naive T cells sorted from blood. This chain joins TRBV5-1 and TRBJ2-3; D unresolved. DNA for the CDR3: TGCGCCACCTCGGTTTGGAGCACAGATACGCAGTATTTT. The encoded protein is CATSVWSTDTQYF.